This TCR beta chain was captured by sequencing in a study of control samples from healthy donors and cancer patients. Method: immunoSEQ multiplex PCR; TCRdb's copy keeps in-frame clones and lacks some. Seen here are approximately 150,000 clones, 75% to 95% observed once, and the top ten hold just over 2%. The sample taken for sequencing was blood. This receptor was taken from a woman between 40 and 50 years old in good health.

CDR3 in DNA: TGTGCCAGCTCACCGGACAGGGCCTTGAGTTCACCCCTCCACTTT. It specifies CASSPDRALSSPLHF. The rearrangement joins TRBV18 to TRBJ1-6; 8 bases fit TRBD1. V lost 3 bases, J lost 9 bases, and 7 bases stayed unmatched. The germline V gene has CDR1 KGHSH and CDR2 LQKENI. The length of the CDR3 is 15 residues.